Below are 19 T cell receptor beta chains sequenced from a single sample in a study of Graves' ophthalmopathy and Graves' hyperthyroidism. RNA transcripts served as template for amplifying TCR beta CDR3 sequences. Amplification began with first-round RT-PCR using HTBI primers, then second-round multiplex PCR was performed. TCRdb analysed the multiplex PCR reads with MiXCR anew, one entry per CDR3 protein. The repertoire has under 350,000 distinct CDR3 sequences, about a sixth of them found once; the top ten carry over 9%. Specimen: peripheral blood. All receptors derive from an adult man with Graves' ophthalmopathy.

The sample holds many counts of this clonotype. The chain is built from TRBV2 and TRBJ1-1; TRBD1 matches 12 bases. CDR3 length: 14 residues. CDR1 is SNHLY, CDR2 FYNNEI, per germline. The V segment lost 8 bases and the J segment 1 base; nucleotides outside the gene matches: 2. The CDR3 is CASLGQGANTEAFF. CDR3 bases: TGTGCCAGCCTGGGACAGGGGGCGAACACTGAAGCTTTCTTT.

Ten or more counts support this clonotype. The V gene is TRBV15, the J gene TRBJ2-5; D is undetermined. Trimming shortened V by 6 bases and J by 1 base, and 15 bases separated the two germline ends. Germline-derived CDR1 and CDR2 are LNHNV and YYDKDF (reference sequence). The CDR3 runs to 15 residues. The CDR3 sequence: CATSPGLTSQETQYF. Written as DNA, the CDR3 is TGTGCCACCAGTCCCGGTCTTACGTCCCAAGAGACCCAGTACTTC.

This clonotype has ten or more counts. The chain links TRBV6-5 to TRBJ2-7; D not resolved. V was trimmed by 0 bases and J by 2 bases, leaving 11 bases between them. Germline CDR1 is MNHEY and CDR2 is SVGAGI. This CDR3 is built from 15 residues. CDR3 region: CASSYSISETYEQYF. Written as DNA, the CDR3 is TGTGCCAGCAGTTACTCGATATCAGAAACCTACGAGCAGTACTTC.

This clonotype has at least ten counts. J is TRBJ2-7 and V is TRBV24-1; maybe TRBD1 (6 bases). Germline values: CDR1 KGHDR, CDR2 SFDVKD. This CDR3 comprises 14 residues. Trimming took 4 bases from V and 7 from J, leaving 16 bases between them. The CDR3 is CATSETGLSGEQYF. CDR3 DNA: TGTGCCACCAGTGAAACAGGGCTCTCGGGTGAGCAGTACTTC.

About this clonotype itself: A much bigger clone sits one base away, suggesting this may be a read error. The chain links TRBV12-3 or TRBV12-4 to TRBJ1-3, with TRBD1 as a possible D gene (6 bases). This CDR3 is 17 amino acids long. Trimming took off 7 bases at V and 0 bases at J, with 19 bases between the two ends. The CDR3 protein is CASNFTGTGLSGNTIYF. In DNA form, the CDR3 reads TGTGCCAGCAATTTTACAGGGACGGGCCTCTCTGGAAACACCATATATTTT.

This clonotype was picked up a small number of times. A much bigger clone sits one base away, suggesting this may be a read error. The V call is TRBV2, the J call TRBJ1-5, with TRBD1 as a possible D gene (5 bases). Germline V gene lookup returns CDR1 SNHLY and CDR2 FYNNEI. The CDR3 spans 15 residues. The ends were cut back, 8 bases at V and 3 bases at J, with 17 bases in the middle. CDR3 nucleotide sequence: TGTGCCAGCCGGTGGGGCCAGTATATCAATCAGCCCCAGCATTTT. It encodes CASRWGQYINQPQHF.

This clonotype was detected ten times or more. The chain joins TRBV28 to TRBJ1-2, with 7 bases fitting TRBD1. V dropped 3 bases and J dropped 1; count of bases not matched to a gene: 5. Germline V gene lookup returns CDR1 MDHEN and CDR2 SYDVKM. This CDR3 contains 15 residues. DNA of the CDR3: TGTGCCAGCAGTTTCCCGGGACAGTTTAACTATGGCTACACCTTC. This gives the protein CASSFPGQFNYGYTF.

This clonotype occurred many times. This rearrangement joins TRBV5-1 to TRBJ1-1, with D maybe TRBD1 (6 bases). Germline CDR1 reads SGHRS; CDR2 reads YFSETQ. V was pared by 4 bases and J by 1 base, with 11 bases between. CDR3 length: 14 amino acids. In nucleotides, the CDR3 is TGCGCCAGCAGCCCGGGACAAAGGAACACTGAAGCTTTCTTT. It yields the protein CASSPGQRNTEAFF.

The table lists this clonotype with many counts. This sequence joins TRBV12-3 or TRBV12-4 and TRBJ1-1; D unclear. The CDR3 has 14 residues. Trimming shortened V by 3 bases and J by 2 bases, and 10 bases separated the two germline ends. The CDR3 is CASSFEQHNTEAFF. CDR3 DNA sequence: TGTGCCAGCAGTTTTGAGCAGCATAACACTGAAGCTTTCTTT.

This clonotype was seen ten or more times. The rearrangement joins TRBV12-3 or TRBV12-4 to TRBJ1-1; possible D gene TRBD1, 6 bases. V dropped 6 bases and J dropped 6 bases, with 14 bases sitting between them. The CDR3 contains 13 residues. This CDR3 is CASRPTGFAEAFF. In nucleotides, the CDR3 is TGTGCCAGCAGACCCACAGGGTTCGCTGAAGCTTTCTTT.

This clonotype was seen ten or more times. This chain uses TRBV11-2 with TRBJ2-5; D may be TRBD1 or TRBD2 (5 bases each). This CDR3 has 18 amino acids. The V gene lost 2 bases and the J gene lost 2 bases, with 21 bases spanning the gap. Per the germline V gene, CDR1 is SGHAT and CDR2 is FQNNGV. The chain's CDR3 is CASSLLQVGARGQETQYF. The CDR3 nucleotides read TGTGCCAGCAGCTTACTTCAAGTTGGGGCACGGGGACAAGAGACCCAGTACTTC.

In this sample, this clonotype turned up many times. The chain couples TRBV7-3 to TRBJ2-4; tentatively, D is TRBD2 (6 bases). V lost 1 base and J lost 0, with 22 bases in between. Germline CDR1 SGHTA, CDR2 FQGTGA. There are 20 residues in the CDR3. The CDR3 sequence: CASSLIRGIMEALAKNIQYF. CDR3 sequence (DNA): TGTGCCAGCAGCTTAATCCGGGGGATTATGGAGGCCTTAGCCAAAAACATTCAGTACTTC.

This sequence joins TRBV28 and TRBJ2-7, with D uncertain. The CDR3 totals 15 residues. Germline loops: CDR1 MDHEN, CDR2 SYDVKM. V gave up 6 bases and J gave up 2 bases, with 17 bases separating them. The chain's CDR3 is CASSPSGVRTYEQYF. Here the CDR3 DNA reads TGTGCCAGCAGCCCCTCTGGCGTGAGAACCTACGAGCAGTACTTC. Drawing the rest from reference TRBV28 and TRBJ2-7, the complete variable domain is DVKVTQSSRYLVKRTGEKVFLECVQDMDHENMFWYRQDPGLGLRLIYFSYDVKMKEKGDIPEGYSVSREKKERFSLILESASTNQTSMYLCASSPSGVRTYEQYFGPGTRLTVT.

V gene TRBV6-5 combines with J gene TRBJ2-5, with D perhaps matching TRBD2 (5 bases). Trimming left V 4 bases short and J 5 bases short, with 14 bases between. The CDR3 consists of 14 residues. CDR1 and CDR2 (germline): MNHEY, SVGAGI. CDR3 in amino acids: CASSLYGVGETQYF. For the CDR3, the DNA is TGTGCCAGCAGTTTGTACGGGGTCGGGGAGACCCAGTACTTC.

Many counts were recorded for this clonotype. The chain recombines TRBV7-9 with TRBJ1-2; D may be TRBD1 (5 bases). With 2 bases removed from V and 4 bases from J, the gap between germline ends came to 8 bases. Per germline, CDR1 SEHNR and CDR2 FQNEAQ (reference sequence). The CDR3 contains 13 residues. CDR3 sequence (DNA): TGTGCCAGCAGCTTACAAGGGGTCTATGGCTACACCTTC. Translating gives CASSLQGVYGYTF.

V and J are TRBV19 and TRBJ1-1; D uncertain. CDR3 length: 11 residues. The germline V gene encodes CDR1 LNHDA and CDR2 SQIVND (reference sequence). The ends were cut back, 8 bases at V and 1 base at J, with 5 bases in the middle. The CDR3 reads CASPSNTEAFF. The CDR3 DNA reads TGTGCCAGTCCTTCGAACACTGAAGCTTTCTTT.

Many counts were recorded for this clonotype. The chain joins TRBV6-1 to TRBJ2-5, with D maybe TRBD2 (8 bases). V was trimmed by 9 bases and J by 1 base, leaving 21 bases between them. Germline values: CDR1 MNHNS, CDR2 SASEGT. This CDR3 has 16 residues. CDR3 sequence reads: CASGGDSGGPQETQYF. DNA of the CDR3: TGTGCCAGTGGGGGGGACAGCGGGGGCCCCCAAGAGACCCAGTACTTC.

This clonotype was seen repeatedly, ten times or more. The V gene is TRBV6-1, the J gene TRBJ1-5, with 7 bases fitting TRBD1. The CDR3 extends over 15 amino acids. Germline CDR1 and CDR2: MNHNS and SASEGT. V trimming: 6 bases; J trimming: 4 bases; junction bases outside the gene matches: 9. The CDR3 DNA follows: TGTGCCAGCAGCGGTGGACAGGCAAAGAATCAGCCCCAGCATTTT. This translates into CASSGGQAKNQPQHF.

This clonotype was recorded many times. In DNA form, the CDR3 reads TGCAGTGCTAGGAGACAGGGGTCGGGATCACCCCTCCACTTT. It encodes CSARRQGSGSPLHF. The chain couples TRBV20-1 to TRBJ1-6; TRBD1 matches 8 bases. V trimming: 3 bases; J trimming: 10 bases; junction bases outside the gene matches: 8. The CDR3 has 14 amino acids. CDR1 is DFQATT, CDR2 SNEGSKA, per germline (reference sequence).